The 29 T cell receptor beta chains below were found in one sample sequenced in a study of blood T cell repertoires in COVID-19. Clones were read by immunoSEQ multiplex PCR, and TCRdb kept only the in-frame ones, dropping some. The sample shows 150,000 to 200,000 clones, roughly nine tenths of them seen only once. The sample consisted of peripheral blood. The origin of the receptors is a woman aged 70-85 years with acute or convalescent COVID-19.

The chain links TRBV7-8 to TRBJ1-5; D is unresolved. This CDR3 has 16 amino acids. The germline gives CDR1 SGHVS, CDR2 FQNEAQ. Trimming cost V 5 bases and J 3 bases, with 17 bases left between them. CDR3: CASSPSLGSNNQPQHF. As DNA, the CDR3 is TGTGCCAGCAGCCCCTCATTAGGGAGCAACAATCAGCCCCAGCATTTT.

The CDR3 is CASSTRGAGSYEQYF. The DNA of the CDR3 is TGTGCCAGTAGTACCCGGGGGGCCGGCTCCTACGAGCAGTACTTC. This sequence joins TRBV19 and TRBJ2-7; D is possibly TRBD2 (7 bases). This CDR3 has 15 residues. In germline, CDR1 is LNHDA, CDR2 SQIVND (reference sequence). Trimming cost V 4 bases and J 0 bases, with 13 bases left between them.

In its sample, this clone was seen a few times. Other DNA sequences in the sample encode the same CDR3. V gene TRBV5-1 combines with J gene TRBJ1-5; D might be TRBD1 (5 bases). The CDR3 extends over 15 amino acids. Per the germline V gene, CDR1 is SGHRS and CDR2 is YFSETQ. V gave up 1 base and J gave up 2 bases, with 10 bases separating them. CDR3 sequence reads: CASSLWGDGNQPQHF. The DNA of the CDR3 is TGCGCCAGCAGCTTGTGGGGGGACGGCAATCAGCCCCAGCATTTT.

J is TRBJ2-7 and V is TRBV11-2; maybe TRBD1 (5 bases). The CDR3 runs to 14 residues. Germline lookup yields CDR1 SGHAT and CDR2 FQNNGV. Trimming removed 5 bases from V and 2 bases from J, with 13 bases in between. Here the CDR3 reads CASSPPGRAYEQYF. The CDR3 DNA reads as TGTGCCAGCAGCCCGCCGGGCAGGGCCTACGAGCAGTACTTC. Drawing the rest from reference TRBV11-2 and TRBJ2-7, the complete variable domain is EAGVAQSPRYKIIEKRQSVAFWCNPISGHATLYWYQQILGQGPKLLIQFQNNGVVDDSQLPKDRFSAERLKGVDSTLKIQPAKLEDSAVYLCASSPPGRAYEQYFGPGTRLTVT.

This sequence joins TRBV18 and TRBJ1-1; 9 bases are a match to TRBD1. This CDR3 comprises 16 residues. The V gene end was trimmed by 4 bases and the J gene end by 1 base; junction bases not matched to a gene: 7. Germline-derived CDR1 and CDR2 are KGHSH and LQKENI. As DNA, the CDR3 is TGTGCCAGCTCACGAGGACAGGGGTCTGGGAACACTGAAGCTTTCTTT. It yields the protein CASSRGQGSGNTEAFF.

This sequence joins TRBV12-3 or TRBV12-4 and TRBJ1-1, with D possibly being TRBD1 (5 bases). This CDR3 has 13 residues. The V end was cut by 6 bases, the J end by 0 bases, with 8 bases between. CDR3 residues: CASRSTVNTEAFF. CDR3 coding DNA: TGTGCCAGCAGGTCGACAGTGAACACTGAAGCTTTCTTT.

The gene calls are TRBV10-3 and TRBJ1-3, with D perhaps matching TRBD1 (6 bases). The CDR3 is 12 residues long. Trimming removed 10 bases from V and 3 bases from J, with 10 bases in between. The germline gives CDR1 ENHRY, CDR2 SYGVKD. CDR3 in DNA: TGTGCCACTGCAGGGGATGGAAACACCATATATTTT. This sequence encodes CATAGDGNTIYF.

This chain uses TRBV5-1 with TRBJ1-1; D possibly corresponds to TRBD1 (5 bases). Germline CDR1 reads SGHRS; CDR2 reads YFSETQ. Between the trimmed V and J ends, which lost 5 bases and 3 bases, there was a span of 17 bases. The CDR3 is made up of 15 amino acids. The CDR3 here is CASSSPREGDTEAFF. The DNA for the CDR3 is TGCGCCAGCAGTAGCCCCAGGGAAGGCGACACTGAAGCTTTCTTT.

This chain connects TRBV18 to TRBJ2-2; TRBD2 might be the D (5 bases). The ends were cut back, 2 bases at V and 1 base at J, with 8 bases in the middle. Germline loops: CDR1 KGHSH, CDR2 LQKENI. The CDR3 runs 15 residues. The CDR3 sequence is CASSPNGGNTGELFF. The CDR3, as DNA: TGTGCCAGCTCACCAAACGGAGGGAACACCGGGGAGCTGTTTTTT. Filled out from reference TRBV18 and TRBJ2-2, the complete variable domain reads NAGVMQNPRHLVRRRGQEARLRCSPMKGHSHVYWYRQLPEEGLKFMVYLQKENIIDESGMPKERFSAEFPKEGPSILRIQQVVRGDSAAYFCASSPNGGNTGELFFGEGSRLTVL.

The chain has TRBV25-1 and TRBJ2-7, with TRBD1 matching over 10 bases. V was clipped by 1 base and J by 5 bases; unmatched bases: 5. CDR1 and CDR2 (germline): MGHDK, SYGVNS. This CDR3 contains 15 residues. The CDR3 bases are TGTGCCAGCAGTGAATCCGGGACAGGGGTTGACGAGCAGTACTTC. Translation: CASSESGTGVDEQYF.

This sequence joins TRBV6-5 and TRBJ1-5; D gene unclear. CDR1 MNHEY and CDR2 SVGAGI come from the germline V gene. The CDR3 has 15 amino acids. V shed 2 bases and J shed 0 bases, with 8 bases lying between them. CDR3 nucleotide sequence: TGTGCCAGCAGTTACAGTGCTAATAGCAATCAGCCCCAGCATTTT. Encoded protein: CASSYSANSNQPQHF.

The rearrangement uses TRBV15 and TRBJ2-2, with TRBD2 as a possible D gene (6 bases). The CDR3 sequence is 17 residues long. Trimming pared 0 bases from V and 6 bases from J, leaving 17 bases between. CDR1 LNHNV and CDR2 YYDKDF come from the germline V gene (reference sequence). The CDR3 nucleotides are TGTGCCACCAGCAGAGATCGGGGACTGCGTGCCGCCGGGGAGCTGTTTTTT. This sequence encodes CATSRDRGLRAAGELFF.

This clone was seen a handful of times. The chain is built from TRBV7-9 and TRBJ2-7; 11 bases map to TRBD2. The CDR3 length is 14 residues. V was pared by 4 bases and J by 7 bases, with 6 bases of the junction left unmatched. The V gene's germline CDR1 is SEHNR and CDR2 FQNEAQ (reference sequence). CDR3 sequence reads: CASSSTSGVEEQYF. The DNA for the CDR3 is TGTGCCAGCAGCTCGACTAGCGGGGTTGAGGAGCAGTACTTC. Together with reference TRBV7-9 and TRBJ2-7, the CDR3 gives the full variable domain: DTGVSQNPRHKITKRGQNVTFRCDPISEHNRLYWYRQTLGQGPEFLTYFQNEAQLEKSRLLSDRFSAERPKGSFSTLEIQRTEQGDSAMYLCASSSTSGVEEQYFGPGTRLTVT.

The chain couples TRBV5-5 to TRBJ2-1; 8 bases match TRBD1. V trimming: 0 bases; J trimming: 0 bases; junction bases outside the gene matches: 5. The length of the CDR3 is 17 residues. Germline CDR1 is SGHKS and CDR2 is YYEKEE (reference sequence). The CDR3 sequence: CASSLAVTGGSYNEQFF. The CDR3 bases are TGTGCCAGCAGCTTGGCCGTAACAGGGGGCTCCTACAATGAGCAGTTCTTC.

V gene TRBV5-1 combines with J gene TRBJ2-7, with D possibly matching TRBD2 (6 bases). The CDR3 loop spans 14 amino acids. From germline, CDR1 is SGHRS and CDR2 YFSETQ. Trimming removed 1 base from V and 3 bases from J, with 11 bases in between. The CDR3 nucleotides read TGCGCCAGCAGCTTGTCGGCGGGAAACTACGAGCAGTACTTC. This translates into CASSLSAGNYEQYF. Supplemented by reference TRBV5-1 and TRBJ2-7, the full variable domain reads KAGVTQTPRYLIKTRGQQVTLSCSPISGHRSVSWYQQTPGQGLQFLFEYFSETQRNKGNFPGRFSGRQFSNSRSEMNVSTLELGDSALYLCASSLSAGNYEQYFGPGTRLTVT.

J is TRBJ1-3 and V is TRBV3-1 (or the pseudogene TRBV3-2); D unclear. The CDR3 has 14 amino acids. CDR1 and CDR2 (germline): LGHDT, YNNKEL (reference sequence). V was shortened by 5 bases and J by 0 bases, with 8 bases between the two germline ends. The CDR3 loop is CASSERSSGNTIYF. The DNA for the CDR3 is TGTGCCAGCAGCGAACGGTCCTCTGGAAACACCATATATTTT.

V is TRBV5-4 and J is TRBJ2-1; tentatively, D is TRBD2 (6 bases). Germline V gives CDR1 SGHNT, CDR2 YYREEE (reference sequence). The CDR3 totals 13 residues. Trimming took 7 bases from V and 2 from J, leaving 10 bases between them. The CDR3 region has the DNA TGTGCCAGCTACGGGGGAACCTACAATGAGCAGTTCTTC. As protein: CASYGGTYNEQFF.

The chain combines TRBV5-1 with TRBJ1-1; 10 nucleotides line up with TRBD1. CDR1 SGHRS and CDR2 YFSETQ come from the germline V gene. The V gene end was trimmed by 4 bases and the J gene end by 11 bases; junction bases not matched to a gene: 11. CDR3 length: 14 amino acids. The CDR3 DNA is TGCGCCAGCAGCCCCCGGGACAGGGGTTTCGAGGCTTTCTTT. Translating gives CASSPRDRGFEAFF. Complete variable domain (other parts from reference TRBV5-1 and TRBJ1-1): KAGVTQTPRYLIKTRGQQVTLSCSPISGHRSVSWYQQTPGQGLQFLFEYFSETQRNKGNFPGRFSGRQFSNSRSEMNVSTLELGDSALYLCASSPRDRGFEAFFGQGTRLTVV.

This clone has a handful of counts. The genes are TRBV5-1 and TRBJ2-1, with 8 positions matching TRBD2. Trimming removed 0 bases from V and 5 bases from J; junction bases left unmatched: 4. The CDR3 loop spans 15 amino acids. Germline V gives CDR1 SGHRS, CDR2 YFSETQ. The CDR3: CASSLVAGGDNEQFF. The CDR3 DNA reads as TGCGCCAGCAGCTTGGTTGCGGGGGGTGACAATGAGCAGTTCTTC.

The V and J genes are TRBV29-1 and TRBJ1-1, with D perhaps TRBD1 (5 bases). CDR1 is SQVTM, CDR2 ANQGSEA, per germline. CDR3 length equals 14 residues. V was trimmed by 3 bases and J by 6 bases, leaving 17 bases between them. CDR3 DNA: TGCAGCGTTGATAGGGGTAATGTGCTCGCTGAAGCTTTCTTT. Translated: CSVDRGNVLAEAFF.

The rearrangement links TRBV19 to TRBJ1-2, with 8 bases that match TRBD1. Germline assignment: CDR1 LNHDA and CDR2 SQIVND (reference sequence). Trimming cost V 3 bases and J 8 bases; bases outside gene matches: 5. The CDR3 has 13 residues. The CDR3 DNA reads TGTGCCAGTAGTATGGACAGGGAACACGGCTACACCTTC. This sequence encodes CASSMDREHGYTF.

V gene TRBV6-5 combines with J gene TRBJ2-7, with a weak D call TRBD2 (6 bases). Germline CDR1 MNHEY, CDR2 SVGAGI. The length of the CDR3 is 16 residues. V was trimmed by 4 bases and J by 5 bases, leaving 21 bases between them. The CDR3 DNA reads TGTGCCAGCAGTTTCCTTGTGATGGAGGGCCGCCACGAGCAGTACTTC. Protein sequence: CASSFLVMEGRHEQYF.

The chain uses TRBV6-2 or TRBV6-3 and TRBJ2-1; TRBD2 matches 13 bases. This CDR3 has 17 residues. V gave up 5 bases and J gave up 4 bases; unmatched junction bases: 8. Germline assignment: CDR1 MNHEY and CDR2 SVGEGT. CDR3 loop: CASSEGLAGKTYNEQFF. CDR3 coding DNA: TGTGCCAGCAGTGAGGGACTAGCGGGGAAGACGTACAATGAGCAGTTCTTC.

The chain carries TRBV28 and TRBJ1-1; no definite D call. Trimming shortened V by 7 bases and J by 0 bases, and 24 bases separated the two germline ends. Per the germline V gene, CDR1 is MDHEN and CDR2 is SYDVKM. This CDR3 contains 18 residues. Written as DNA, the CDR3 is TGTGCCAGCACAACCCTAAGATCAGGCAGCCGTATGAACACTGAAGCTTTCTTT. It translates to CASTTLRSGSRMNTEAFF. Supplemented by reference TRBV28 and TRBJ1-1, the full variable domain reads DVKVTQSSRYLVKRTGEKVFLECVQDMDHENMFWYRQDPGLGLRLIYFSYDVKMKEKGDIPEGYSVSREKKERFSLILESASTNQTSMYLCASTTLRSGSRMNTEAFFGQGTRLTVV.

The chain links TRBV3-1 (or the pseudogene TRBV3-2) to TRBJ1-4; 8 nucleotides match TRBD1. There are 16 residues in the CDR3. Germline CDR1 and CDR2: LGHDT and YNNKEL (reference sequence). With 4 bases clipped from V and 7 bases from J, the junction kept 11 bases outside the gene matches. The CDR3: CASSRSPRTGLEKLFF. The CDR3 bases are TGTGCCAGCAGCCGCTCCCCGAGGACAGGGCTTGAAAAACTGTTTTTT.

The table lists this clone with a few counts. CDR3 region: CASSPDRNYGYTF. The CDR3 nucleotides read TGCGCCAGCAGCCCTGACAGGAACTATGGCTACACCTTC. The chain combines TRBV4-3 with TRBJ1-2; the D gene is possibly TRBD1 (6 bases). Germline-derived CDR1 and CDR2 are LGHNA and YSLEER. V was shortened by 4 bases and J by 2 bases, with 8 bases between the two germline ends. This CDR3 spans 13 amino acids.

This clone was seen just once. The CDR3 region is CASSLRGGRTGELFF. The CDR3 bases are TGTGCCAGTAGTCTGCGCGGGGGGAGGACCGGGGAGCTGTTTTTT. The chain joins TRBV19 to TRBJ2-2, with 8 bases aligning to TRBD2. CDR1 is LNHDA, CDR2 SQIVND, per germline (reference sequence). The CDR3 runs 15 residues. Losses at the gene ends were 5 bases for V and 5 bases for J; bases not matched to a gene: 7.

This chain joins TRBV19 and TRBJ2-1; 8 positions agree with TRBD2. The germline gives CDR1 LNHDA, CDR2 SQIVND (reference sequence). The V segment lost 0 bases and the J segment 1 base; nucleotides outside the gene matches: 8. The length of the CDR3 is 18 residues. The CDR3, as DNA: TGTGCCAGTAGTATAGATCCCCCGGGACTAGAATCCTACAATGAGCAGTTCTTC. It codes for CASSIDPPGLESYNEQFF.

The chain carries TRBV5-1 and TRBJ1-3, with 8 nucleotides matching TRBD1. The CDR3 totals 15 residues. Per the germline V gene, CDR1 is SGHRS and CDR2 is YFSETQ. The junction had 2 bases not matched to a gene; V was cut back by 1 base and J by 2 bases. The CDR3 DNA sequence: TGCGCCAGCAGCTTGCTGACAGGGGCTGGAAACACCATATATTTT. It specifies CASSLLTGAGNTIYF.